This T cell receptor beta chain originates from a study of blood T cell repertoires in COVID-19. Background on the study: Samples taken during acute and convalescent COVID-19 were collected in the United States, Italy and Spain.

Germline V lookup: CDR1 MNHEY, CDR2 SVGAGI. There are 15 residues in the CDR3. Trimming took 6 bases from V and 4 from J; bases not matched to a gene: 11. Original handling: It was from reference gene primer amplification that nucleated cell counts were estimated. TCRdb keeps only in-frame clones here, not all; method: immunoSEQ multiplex PCR. The V and J calls and the clone size are those of that table, but D and trimming were determined from the DNA. The sample consists of roughly 330,000 clones, 89% of them appearing once. The genes are TRBV6-5 and TRBJ2-7, with 8 bases fitting TRBD2. This TCR came from a man aged 18 to 35 who had recovered from COVID-19. The specimen sequenced was peripheral blood. For the CDR3, the DNA is TGTGCCAGCAGACCCATGAGCGGGGGCGAATACGAGCAGTACTTC. Protein product: CASRPMSGGEYEQYF.